This T cell receptor (beta chain) was sequenced during a study of radiation and T cells in renal cell carcinoma. This sample's time point: baseline pretreatment blood. This sample's treatment: 15 Gy SBRT to primary tumor, nephrectomy 4 weeks later. This CDR3 contains 13 residues. V was shortened by 6 bases and J by 3 bases, with 12 bases between the two germline ends. Per the germline V gene, CDR1 is SQVTM and CDR2 is ANQGSEA. The study, taken as a whole, reports: Top tumor clonotypes rose in blood 2 weeks post-radiation, then contracted.

Concerning this clone itself: Its target is unknown.

Using immunoSEQ multiplex PCR, the repertoire was profiled, and TCRdb retains in-frame clones only, with some absent. The sample includes 100,000 to 150,000 clones, about four fifths seen only once; the top ten take around 3%. Material: blood, obtained from a patient whose treatment included radiotherapy and nephrectomy. The receptor comes from a woman aged 55-75 years with renal cell carcinoma. V gene TRBV29-1 combines with J gene TRBJ2-4; unclear D gene. This chain's CDR3 is CSVCQDNKNIQYF. CDR3 sequence (DNA): TGCAGCGTCTGCCAGGATAACAAAAACATTCAGTACTTC. The full variable domain, rest sourced from reference TRBV29-1 and TRBJ2-4, is SAVISQKPSRDICQRGTSLTIQCQVDSQVTMMFWYRQQPGQSLTLIATANQGSEATYESGFVIDKFPISRPNLTFSTLTVSNMSPEDSSIYLCSVCQDNKNIQYFGAGTRLSVL.